The sequence of this T cell receptor beta chain was determined in a study of T-cell memory formation after mild COVID-19. V lost 3 bases and J lost 0, with 4 bases in between. CDR3 length: 12 amino acids. The germline V gene has CDR1 SGHDT and CDR2 YYEEEE. TCRdb processed the 5' RACE reads anew with MiXCR; each CDR3 protein has one entry. The sample lists approximately 82,000 distinct CDR3 sequences, about 13% occurring once. The clonotype comes from a man aged 18 to 29 who had mild COVID-19 (a few samples of this study predate the infection). Cell type and time point are not known. Sequenced sample: PBMCs or a T cell subset sorted from them (not recorded which). The chain employs TRBV5-6 and TRBJ2-7; no reliable D call. This CDR3 reads CASSWGSYEQYF. The CDR3 DNA reads as TGTGCCAGCAGCTGGGGCTCCTACGAGCAGTACTTC.